This T cell receptor (beta chain) was sequenced in a study of radiation and T cells in renal cell carcinoma. General study findings and limits: Without pretreatment biopsies, baseline tumor clonotype presence was undetermined.

The data were produced by immunoSEQ multiplex PCR, yet TCRdb's version contains in-frame clones alone and is incomplete. In the table there are about 150,000 clones, less than 90% of which are singletons. In the case of this clone: Its matching antigen is unknown.

Time point meaning: baseline pretreatment blood. The treatment: 15 Gy SBRT to primary tumor, nephrectomy 4 weeks later. The CDR3 consists of 15 residues. CDR1 is MGHRA, CDR2 YSYEKL, per germline. V was pared by 8 bases and J by 0 bases, with 8 bases of the junction left unmatched. The TCR sequence derives from a woman between 70 and 85 years old with renal cell carcinoma. The sequencing used blood, collected from a patient whose treatment included radiotherapy and nephrectomy. The rearrangement joins TRBV4-1 to TRBJ2-7, with 9 nucleotides matching TRBD1. The chain's CDR3 is CASREWTGVSYEQYF. CDR3 nucleotide sequence: TGCGCCAGCCGGGAGTGGACAGGGGTCTCCTACGAGCAGTACTTC.